This TCR beta chain was documented in a study of T cell responses to AZD1222 COVID-19 vaccine. General study findings and limits: Vaccine-associated CD4 TCRs spanned spike, dominant at 160-218 and 743-854. The sample set comprised mostly white British donors with more females, and clonal diversity was possibly underestimated. As reported, nearly half of all spike-specific TCRs target variant regions that are unmutated. Following two doses of AZD1222, Spike-specific TCR breadth and depth rose.

Comment on this clone: Its specificity is unknown.

Some clones are missing from TCRdb's copy, which holds only in-frame ones; the method was immunoSEQ multiplex PCR. The sample lists about 130,000 clones, about nine tenths occurring once. There are 14 residues in the CDR3. Per germline, CDR1 KGHSH and CDR2 LQKENI. Trimming took 4 bases from V and 4 from J; bases not matched to a gene: 1. This sequence was found in an adult in good health. The material sequenced was peripheral blood, taken on day 0 of MenACWY control vaccination. The chain employs TRBV18 and TRBJ1-4; 9 nucleotides match TRBD1. CDR3 sequence (DNA): TGTGCCAGCTCACAGGGACAGGGTAATGAAAAACTGTTTTTT. Its protein product is CASSQGQGNEKLFF.